The source of this T cell receptor beta chain is a study of CD8+CD57+ T cells in acquired aplastic anemia. About the study: 3 to 4 ug was the average amount of DNA from sorted CD4+ and CD8+ cells.

CD8+CD57+ cell expansion, shown by flow cytometry, had occurred in the patients selected for sequencing. All participating patients were living with severe acquired aplastic anemia. Patients had not yet gotten any therapy when their blood was taken for sampling. Genomic DNA, serving as template, underwent TCR beta VDJ and CDR3 profiling. TCRdb reprocessed the reads with MiXCR, giving one entry per CDR3 protein. The repertoire holds 220,000 or so distinct CDR3 sequences, around three fifths seen once, with roughly three fifths in the top ten. To note about this clonotype: Its specificity is unknown.

Study-wide results and limits: Patients and controls had in common 25 to 35 CD8+ CDR3 sequences.

In germline, CDR1 is SQVTM, CDR2 ANQGSEA. V shed 6 bases and J shed 7 bases, with 6 bases lying between them. The CDR3 contains 10 residues. This chain links TRBV29-1 with TRBJ2-2; D not certain. This receptor was taken from a human donor with aplastic anemia. The specimen was sorted CD4+, CD8+, or CD8+CD57+ T cells (not recorded which) from PBMCs. The CDR3 sequence is CSVRIGELFF. DNA of the CDR3: TGCAGCGTACGTATCGGGGAGCTGTTTTTT.